This T cell receptor (beta chain) was identified during a study of patients and donors after allogeneic stem cell transplantation. This clonotype came up many times. Losses at the gene ends were 4 bases for V and 0 bases for J; bases not matched to a gene: 14. Per the germline V gene, CDR1 is MGHRA and CDR2 is YSYEKL. The CDR3 has 21 amino acids. TCRdb re-derived calls from the RT-PCR reads in MiXCR, one entry per CDR3 protein. In the table there are approximately 88,000 distinct CDR3 sequences, around 5% of which are singletons. The chain combines TRBV4-1 with TRBJ2-1; TRBD2 agrees at 14 bases. The source material was blood, either unsorted or a sorted T cell fraction (not recorded which). The TCR was taken from a human donor who was either an allogeneic HSCT recipient or a stem cell or donor lymphocyte infusion donor (not recorded which). It is not recorded whose cells these are; they may come from a transplant donor. CDR3 residues: CASSPLWTSGRRRSSYNEQFF. In DNA, the CDR3 is TGCGCCAGCAGCCCCCTCTGGACTAGCGGGAGGCGAAGGAGCTCCTACAATGAGCAGTTCTTC.